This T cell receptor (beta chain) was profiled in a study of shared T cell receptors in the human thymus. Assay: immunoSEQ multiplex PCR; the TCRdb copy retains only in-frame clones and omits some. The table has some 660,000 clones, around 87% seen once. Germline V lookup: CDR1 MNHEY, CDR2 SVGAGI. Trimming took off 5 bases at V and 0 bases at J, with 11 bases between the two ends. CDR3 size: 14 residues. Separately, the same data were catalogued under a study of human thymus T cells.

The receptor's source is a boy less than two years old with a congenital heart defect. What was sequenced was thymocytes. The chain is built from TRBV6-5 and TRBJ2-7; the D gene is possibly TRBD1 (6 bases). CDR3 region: CASSPGQSSYEQYF. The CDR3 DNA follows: TGTGCCAGCAGTCCCGGACAGTCCTCCTACGAGCAGTACTTC.